The entry that follows covers one T cell receptor beta chain sequence. This clonotype was picked up many times. There is no known antigen for this receptor. No quality values exist for individual bases; no much larger clone is one base distant. The data stem from a study of T-cell reconstitution after alpha-beta-depleted transplantation in children (dated by TCRdb to 2015 to 2016). For the study in its entirety: The study quantitatively tracked T-cell immune reconstitution after TCRalphabeta/CD19-depleted allogeneic hematopoietic cell transplantation in children using TCR repertoire profiling. On the study overall, not on this receptor specifically: The high TCRbeta diversity at day 60 in some patients was ascribed to recipient T cells and intrathymic progenitors that had survived conditioning. Over subsequent months, a decline in hyperexpanded clone frequencies was noted, and after one year, T-cell counts and TCRbeta diversity were mostly ascribed to newly produced T cells. The apparently early alphabetaT-cell count recovery about two months after transplant was reportedly dependent on only several hundred rapidly expanded clones derived from non-depleted graft cells.

The treatment or condition tag for this specimen amounts to: allogeneic hematopoietic cell transplantation with graft depleted of TCRalphabeta T cells and CD19 B cells. Transplant recipients were children who received TCRalphabeta/CD19-depleted allogeneic hematopoietic cell grafts. V is trimmed back by 2 bases and J by 0 bases, and the junction contains 5 bases that no gene match accounts for. CDR3 length: 16 amino acids, cysteine to phenylalanine. The sequence is cut down to CDR3 DNA, 48 bases in frame from base 1. Taken from the germline V gene, the CDR1 and CDR2 loops are SGHTA and FQGNSA. Library construction relied on PCR. The sequencing machine was an Illumina HiSeq 2500. TCR libraries were prepared with molecular barcoding, using unique molecular identifiers to normalize TCRbeta repertoire quantification. TCRdb reprocessing: public reads trimmed at Q25 with fastp, clones called with MiXCR, in-frame beta chains kept. One record per CDR3 amino acid sequence lists the most common genes and DNA. The sample table contains more than 400,000 distinct CDR3 sequences; only one count was recorded for roughly 43% of them. The leading ten clones occupy roughly 27% of the sample.

The rearrangement combines TRBV7-2 with TRBJ2-3; 7 junctional bases match TRBD2. The clonotype comes from a girl aged 2-15 years with aplastic anemia, due to receive a stem cell transplant. The sample was PBMCs, taken before TCRalphabeta/CD19-depleted stem cell transplant. DNA sequence: TGTGCCAGCAGCTTAAGAAGCGGGGCTAGCACAGATACGCAGTATTTT. This codes for CASSLRSGASTDTQYF.